Each of the 12 T cell receptor beta chains below was sequenced from the same sample in a study of response to subunit inactivated influenza vaccine. TCRdb analysed the RT-PCR reads with MiXCR anew, one entry per CDR3 protein. Of more than 550,000 distinct CDR3 sequences in the sample, about 12% were seen once. The specimen comprised PBMCs from blood, sampled on the day of vaccination. The receptors come from a man aged 50-59 years who received an inactivated influenza vaccine.

V is TRBV4-3 and J is TRBJ2-5; D is uncertain. Deletions cut 0 bases from V and 1 base from J, with 15 bases between. Germline CDR1 and CDR2: LGHNA and YSLEER. The CDR3 consists of 17 residues. CDR3 in amino acids: CASSQEHTRRVQETQYF. The DNA for the CDR3 is TGCGCCAGCAGCCAAGAACACACAAGACGCGTCCAAGAGACCCAGTACTTC.

This clonotype was detected many times. V usage is TRBV6-5 and J usage is TRBJ2-1, with 15 bases lining up with TRBD2. This CDR3 comprises 19 residues. Germline-derived CDR1 and CDR2 are MNHEY and SVGAGI. With 0 bases clipped from V and 4 bases from J, the junction kept 7 bases outside the gene matches. The CDR3 sequence is CASSYSPRTSGGAYNEQFF. The CDR3 bases are TGTGCCAGCAGTTACTCCCCTCGGACTAGCGGGGGGGCGTACAATGAGCAGTTCTTC.

This clonotype was seen many times. V gene TRBV12-3 or TRBV12-4 combines with J gene TRBJ2-1; 13 bases line up with TRBD2. The CDR3 loop spans 15 amino acids. The J segment lost 7 bases and the V segment lost 7 bases, leaving 7 bases of the junction unmatched. The CDR3 reads CASTYGTSGVNEQFF. DNA of the CDR3: TGTGCCAGCACTTACGGGACTAGCGGGGTTAATGAGCAGTTCTTC.

In its sample, this clonotype was seen many times. The rearrangement links TRBV4-3 to TRBJ2-3, with TRBD2 identical over 10 bases. The V segment lost 4 bases and the J segment 0 bases; nucleotides outside the gene matches: 16. There are 20 residues in the CDR3. Germline V gene sequence: CDR1 LGHNA, CDR2 YSLEER. The CDR3 is CASSRSVRTSGTPSTDTQYF. The CDR3 region has the DNA TGCGCCAGCAGCCGAAGCGTTCGGACTAGCGGAACCCCTAGCACAGATACGCAGTATTTT.

V usage is TRBV28 and J usage is TRBJ2-6; 8 positions match TRBD1. The ends lost 7 bases at V and 2 bases at J; junction bases unmatched: 7. Germline loops: CDR1 MDHEN, CDR2 SYDVKM. This CDR3 has 16 amino acids. The CDR3 is CASTTTGEAGANVLTF. The CDR3 coding sequence is TGTGCCAGCACCACGACAGGGGAAGCTGGGGCCAACGTCCTGACTTTC. The entire variable domain, with the rest obtained from reference TRBV28 and TRBJ2-6, is as follows: DVKVTQSSRYLVKRTGEKVFLECVQDMDHENMFWYRQDPGLGLRLIYFSYDVKMKEKGDIPEGYSVSREKKERFSLILESASTNQTSMYLCASTTTGEAGANVLTFGAGSRLTVL.

Only a few counts were recorded for this clonotype. This chain connects TRBV9 to TRBJ2-5; TRBD2 aligns across 8 bases. Germline CDR1 SGDLS, CDR2 YYNGEE. V dropped 0 bases and J dropped 2; count of bases not matched to a gene: 9. CDR3 length: 17 residues. In DNA, the CDR3 is TGTGCCAGCAGCGTAGGCAGTGCGGGAGGCAGGCAAGAGACCCAGTACTTC. It is translated as CASSVGSAGGRQETQYF.

The chain recombines TRBV6-1 with TRBJ2-2; 8 bases line up with TRBD1. The CDR3 has 15 amino acids. V was clipped by 7 bases and J by 4 bases; unmatched bases: 8. Germline values: CDR1 MNHNS, CDR2 SASEGT. The CDR3, as DNA: TGTGCCAGCACCCGACAGGGGTCTCCCACCGGGGAGCTGTTTTTT. As protein: CASTRQGSPTGELFF.

This clonotype has at least ten counts. The CDR3 here is CASSDRVKDEKLFF. In DNA, the CDR3 is TGTGCCAGCAGCGACAGGGTCAAGGATGAAAAACTGTTTTTT. This chain links TRBV25-1 with TRBJ1-4, with 7 positions matching TRBD1. The CDR3 contains 14 residues. V lost 6 bases, J lost 6 bases, and 7 bases stayed unmatched. From germline, CDR1 is MGHDK and CDR2 SYGVNS.

This clonotype was observed a handful of times. The chain recombines TRBV4-3 with TRBJ1-4; 9 nucleotides match TRBD1. The CDR3 spans 15 residues. CDR1 is LGHNA, CDR2 YSLEER, per germline. V was clipped by 4 bases and J by 6 bases; unmatched bases: 6. The CDR3 sequence is CASSRTRTGDEKLFF. CDR3 DNA sequence: TGCGCCAGCAGCCGGACGAGGACAGGGGATGAAAAACTGTTTTTT.

This clonotype appeared a few times. V gene TRBV7-9 combines with J gene TRBJ2-3; D gene uncertain. This CDR3 is 12 amino acids long. Trimming took 5 bases from V and 6 from J, leaving 9 bases between them. The V gene's germline CDR1 is SEHNR and CDR2 FQNEAQ (reference sequence). This CDR3 is CASSRPDDTQYF. The CDR3, as DNA: TGTGCCAGCAGCCGGCCGGATGATACGCAGTATTTT.

In its sample, this clonotype was seen many times. This chain connects TRBV6-2 or TRBV6-3 to TRBJ2-1; D unclear. The length of the CDR3 is 15 residues. Germline assignment: CDR1 MNHEY and CDR2 SVGEGT. Deletions cut 0 bases from V and 7 bases from J, with 13 bases between. For the CDR3, the DNA is TGTGCCAGCAGTTACTCTCTCGATGGCTGGAATGAGCAGTTCTTC. Its protein product is CASSYSLDGWNEQFF.

This clonotype turned up a few times. The CDR3 region has the DNA TGCAGCGTTGAAGATTTATTAGCCAAAAACATTCAGTACTTC. Translated, it gives CSVEDLLAKNIQYF. The chain is built from TRBV29-1 and TRBJ2-4; D is ambiguous. Deletions cut 0 bases from V and 0 bases from J, with 6 bases between. The CDR3 is 14 amino acids. Germline values: CDR1 SQVTM, CDR2 ANQGSEA.